This TCR beta chain was sequenced in a study of cytomegalovirus exposure and HLA in healthy donors. Method: immunoSEQ multiplex PCR; TCRdb's copy keeps in-frame clones and lacks some. This table has about 53,000 clones, 92% appearing once. There are 14 residues in the CDR3. V was clipped by 6 bases and J by 4 bases, with 15 bases between them. Germline V CDR1 and CDR2: MDHEN, SYDVKM. This TCR came from a young man in good health and CMV-seronegative. V and J are TRBV28 and TRBJ1-1, with D hard to call. The sequenced sample was PBMCs. CDR3 amino acids: CASSPVRISTEAFF. CDR3 sequence (DNA): TGTGCCAGCAGCCCCGTAAGAATTAGCACTGAAGCTTTCTTT. Supplemented by reference TRBV28 and TRBJ1-1, the full variable domain reads DVKVTQSSRYLVKRTGEKVFLECVQDMDHENMFWYRQDPGLGLRLIYFSYDVKMKEKGDIPEGYSVSREKKERFSLILESASTNQTSMYLCASSPVRISTEAFFGQGTRLTVV.